Listed here are 20 T cell receptor beta chains from one sample, sequenced in a study of early T cells in non-severe SARS-CoV-2 infection. MiXCR, run by TCRdb on the 5' RACE reads, gives a single entry per CDR3 protein. In the table there are roughly 86,000 distinct CDR3 sequences, roughly 14% of which are singletons. The sample consisted of whole blood. Receptors originate from an adult who was a healthcare worker with PCR-confirmed SARS-CoV-2 infection or an uninfected control (not recorded which).

The chain links TRBV6-1 to TRBJ2-1; 9 bases agree with TRBD2. There are 16 residues in the CDR3. The V and J ends lost 7 bases and 5 bases, in that order; junction bases with no gene match: 12. Germline lookup yields CDR1 MNHNS and CDR2 SASEGT. The CDR3 loop is CASTPGVAGDHNEQFF. The DNA for the CDR3 is TGTGCCAGCACCCCAGGGGTAGCGGGGGACCACAATGAGCAGTTCTTC.

In this sample, this clonotype turned up a few times. This sequence joins TRBV3-1 and TRBJ2-2; unclear D gene. The CDR3 length is 17 residues. V lost 0 bases, J lost 1 base, and 12 bases lay in between. Per the germline V gene, CDR1 is LGHDT and CDR2 is YNNKEL (reference sequence). The CDR3: CASSQDIGRKNTGELFF. CDR3 sequence (DNA): TGTGCCAGCAGCCAAGATATCGGCAGAAAGAACACCGGGGAGCTGTTTTTT.

This clonotype was seen more than once but under ten times. This chain's CDR3 is CASSREPGLAYNEQFF. In DNA form, the CDR3 reads TGTGCCAGCAGCCGGGAGCCGGGACTAGCCTACAATGAGCAGTTCTTC. The rearrangement links TRBV3-1 to TRBJ2-1, with 8 bases fitting TRBD2. The germline gives CDR1 LGHDT, CDR2 YNNKEL (reference sequence). J was trimmed by 2 bases and V by 4 bases; bases with no gene match: 7. The CDR3 length is 16 residues.

This chain joins TRBV2 and TRBJ2-1; the match to TRBD2 covers 10 bases. This CDR3 region has 16 residues. The V and J ends lost 2 bases and 4 bases, in that order; junction bases with no gene match: 5. CDR1 and CDR2 from the germline V gene are SNHLY and FYNNEI. The CDR3 loop is CASSESLAGGYNEQFF. The CDR3 region has the DNA TGTGCCAGCAGTGAAAGTTTAGCGGGGGGTTACAATGAGCAGTTCTTC.

J is TRBJ2-2 and V is TRBV7-6; 10 bases align to TRBD2. CDR3 length: 16 amino acids. CDR1 and CDR2 from the germline V gene are SGHVS and FNYEAQ. Losses at the gene ends were 4 bases for V and 7 bases for J; bases not matched to a gene: 9. The CDR3 nucleotides read TGTGCCAGCAGCTCAAGAGCGGGGGGGCTCGGCGGGGAGCTGTTTTTT. It codes for CASSSRAGGLGGELFF.

The sample holds many counts of this clonotype. The chain joins TRBV24-1 to TRBJ2-1; 10 bases line up with TRBD1. Germline trimming cut 4 bases from V and 8 bases from J; bases unmatched to any gene: 13. The germline V gene encodes CDR1 KGHDR and CDR2 SFDVKD. The CDR3 is made up of 17 amino acids. The CDR3 sequence: CATSDRRGDRGLHEQFF. In DNA form, the CDR3 reads TGTGCCACCAGTGACCGAAGGGGGGACAGGGGACTCCATGAGCAGTTCTTC.

This clonotype has just a few counts. This CDR3 fails to terminate in the conserved phenylalanine or tryptophan, so it likely reflects a read error. The chain employs TRBV7-2 and TRBJ1-1, with D unclear. The ends were cut back, 1 base at V and 4 bases at J, with 7 bases in the middle. The CDR3 is 13 amino acids. The germline V gene encodes CDR1 SGHTA and CDR2 FQGNSA. The CDR3: CASSLVQGTEAFL. The CDR3 DNA reads TGTGCCAGCAGCTTAGTACAAGGCACTGAAGCTTTCCTT.

This clonotype was found a few times. V gene TRBV6-2 or TRBV6-3 combines with J gene TRBJ2-7; perhaps TRBD2 as D (5 bases). Germline V CDR1 and CDR2: MNHEY, SVGEGT. V was clipped by 7 bases and J by 4 bases, with 14 bases between them. The CDR3 extends over 13 amino acids. CDR3: CASKSGNSYEQYV. DNA for the CDR3: TGTGCCAGCAAATCGGGGAACTCTTACGAGCAGTACGTC.

The chain is built from TRBV10-3 and TRBJ1-3; D not resolved. This CDR3 has 18 residues. Germline V gene lookup returns CDR1 ENHRY and CDR2 SYGVKD. V lost 3 bases to trimming and J lost 1 base, with 19 bases between them. The CDR3: CAISDEGFQPHSGNTIYF. The CDR3 bases are TGTGCCATCAGTGACGAGGGTTTTCAGCCTCATTCTGGAAACACCATATATTTT.

This clonotype was seen a few times. The DNA is omitted, as the CDR3 cannot be located on it reliably, and the CDR3 follows TCRdb's listing. CDR3: CASSSSGRATQYF. The J gene is TRBJ2-5, the V gene TRBV12-3 or TRBV12-4; the table's D call of TRBD2 was not tested on the DNA. The CDR3 region is 13 residues in length, termini included.

This chain joins TRBV5-4 and TRBJ2-5; no clear D gene. Per the germline V gene, CDR1 is SGHNT and CDR2 is YYREEE (reference sequence). V lost 0 bases, J lost 3 bases, and 6 bases lay in between. The CDR3 covers 13 residues. For the CDR3, the DNA is TGTGCCAGCAGCTTGGTAGAGGAAGAGACCCAGTACTTC. Translation gives CASSLVEEETQYF.

The genes are TRBV19 and TRBJ1-1; 7 nucleotides match TRBD1. This CDR3 spans 16 amino acids. Trimming took 5 bases from V and 3 from J; bases not matched to a gene: 12. Looked up from germline, CDR1 is LNHDA and CDR2 is SQIVND (reference sequence). The CDR3 reads CASSLRQGRGDTEAFF. DNA of the CDR3: TGTGCCAGTAGTTTAAGACAGGGAAGGGGGGACACTGAAGCTTTCTTT.

This clonotype was found many times. The chain is built from TRBV9 and TRBJ1-6; the D is unclear. Germline V gene sequence: CDR1 SGDLS, CDR2 YYNGEE. Trimming took 0 bases from V and 7 from J, leaving 5 bases between them. This CDR3 is 13 amino acids long. The DNA for the CDR3 is TGTGCCAGCAGCGTAGTTGGGAATTCACCCCTCCACTTT. Its translation: CASSVVGNSPLHF.

The V gene is TRBV5-1, the J gene TRBJ1-6, with D possibly being TRBD1 (6 bases). Per the germline V gene, CDR1 is SGHRS and CDR2 is YFSETQ. The length of the CDR3 is 15 residues. The V gene lost 2 bases and the J gene lost 10 bases, with 16 bases spanning the gap. This CDR3 is CASSLGQMINSPLHF. The CDR3 nucleotides read TGCGCCAGCAGCTTAGGACAGATGATTAACTCACCCCTCCACTTT.

Ten or more counts support this clonotype. The rearrangement links TRBV7-7 to TRBJ2-3; tentatively, D is TRBD2 (5 bases). Between the trimmed V and J ends, which lost 4 bases and 0 bases, there was a span of 11 bases. CDR3 size: 15 residues. Germline V gene lookup returns CDR1 SSHAT and CDR2 FNYEAQ (reference sequence). The CDR3 reads CASSSHPGSTDTQYF. For the CDR3, the DNA is TGTGCCAGCAGCTCTCATCCGGGAAGCACAGATACGCAGTATTTT.

The chain has TRBV7-2 and TRBJ1-4; D not resolved. V shed 5 bases and J shed 8 bases, with 12 bases lying between them. CDR1 is SGHTA, CDR2 FQGNSA, per germline. This CDR3 is built from 13 residues. Written as DNA, the CDR3 is TGTGCCAGCAGCCCCGGCGCAGAGGAAAAACTGTTTTTT. This gives the protein CASSPGAEEKLFF.

This clonotype came up many times. The chain uses TRBV29-1 and TRBJ2-2; TRBD2 aligns across 9 bases. This CDR3 region has 15 residues. The junction had 10 bases not matched to a gene; V was cut back by 4 bases and J by 7 bases. Germline CDR1 reads SQVTM; CDR2 reads ANQGSEA. CDR3 in amino acids: CSVGLAGSEGGELFF. In nucleotides, the CDR3 is TGCAGCGTTGGGCTAGCGGGGTCTGAGGGCGGGGAGCTGTTTTTT.

This clonotype was seen only a few times. The V gene is TRBV24-1, the J gene TRBJ2-3; 7 bases are shared with TRBD1. With V trimmed by 5 bases and J by 0 bases, 7 bases remained unmatched. Germline V gene lookup returns CDR1 KGHDR and CDR2 SFDVKD. This CDR3 region has 16 residues. CDR3: CATSGVRDRSTDTQYF. The CDR3 coding sequence is TGTGCCACCAGTGGCGTACGGGACAGAAGCACAGATACGCAGTATTTT.

Only a few counts were recorded for this clonotype. The rearrangement links TRBV9 to TRBJ2-1, with D hard to call. Germline lookup yields CDR1 SGDLS and CDR2 YYNGEE. Trimming took off 7 bases at V and 9 bases at J, with 11 bases between the two ends. The CDR3 has 11 amino acids. The CDR3 nucleotides read TGTGCCAGCCTACTAAAACTTGAGCAGTTCTTC. This gives the protein CASLLKLEQFF.

This clonotype was seen a few times. The chain links TRBV4-1 to TRBJ2-3; TRBD1 agrees at 7 bases. The germline gives CDR1 MGHRA, CDR2 YSYEKL. V lost 0 bases, J lost 1 base, and 7 bases stayed unmatched. There are 17 residues in the CDR3. Here the CDR3 DNA reads TGCGCCAGCAGCCAAGAAGGACAGGCCCGGGGCACAGATACGCAGTATTTT. Residues: CASSQEGQARGTDTQYF.